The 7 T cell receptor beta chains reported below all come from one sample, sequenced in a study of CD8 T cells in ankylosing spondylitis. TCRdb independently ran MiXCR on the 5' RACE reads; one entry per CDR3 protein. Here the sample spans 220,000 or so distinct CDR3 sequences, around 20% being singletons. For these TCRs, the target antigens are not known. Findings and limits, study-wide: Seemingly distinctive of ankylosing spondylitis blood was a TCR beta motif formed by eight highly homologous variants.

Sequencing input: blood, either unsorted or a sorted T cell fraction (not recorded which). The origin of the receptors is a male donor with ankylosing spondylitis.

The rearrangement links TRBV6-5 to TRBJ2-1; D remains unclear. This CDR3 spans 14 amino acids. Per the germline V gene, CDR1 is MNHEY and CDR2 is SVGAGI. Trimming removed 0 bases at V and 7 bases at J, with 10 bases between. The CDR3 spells CASSYSADPNEQFF. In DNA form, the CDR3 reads TGTGCCAGCAGTTACTCGGCCGACCCTAATGAGCAGTTCTTC.

The CDR3 nucleotides read TGCGCCAGCAGCCAAGGGGGGGCGTACACTGAAGCTTTCTTT. This codes for CASSQGGAYTEAFF. The chain has TRBV4-1 and TRBJ1-1, with a weak D call TRBD1 (6 bases). Trimming removed 1 base at V and 3 bases at J, with 9 bases between. Germline V gene sequence: CDR1 MGHRA, CDR2 YSYEKL. The CDR3 covers 14 residues.

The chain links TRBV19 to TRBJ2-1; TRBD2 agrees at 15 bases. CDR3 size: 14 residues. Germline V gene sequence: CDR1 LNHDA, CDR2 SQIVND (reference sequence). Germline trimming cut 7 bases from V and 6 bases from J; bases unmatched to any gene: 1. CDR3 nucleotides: TGTGCCAGTAAGGGACTAGCGGGAGGCAATGAGCAGTTCTTC. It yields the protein CASKGLAGGNEQFF. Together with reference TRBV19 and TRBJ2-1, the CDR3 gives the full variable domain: DGGITQSPKYLFRKEGQNVTLSCEQNLNHDAMYWYRQDPGQGLRLIYYSQIVNDFQKGDIAEGYSVSREKKESFPLTVTSAQKNPTAFYLCASKGLAGGNEQFFGPGTRLTVL.

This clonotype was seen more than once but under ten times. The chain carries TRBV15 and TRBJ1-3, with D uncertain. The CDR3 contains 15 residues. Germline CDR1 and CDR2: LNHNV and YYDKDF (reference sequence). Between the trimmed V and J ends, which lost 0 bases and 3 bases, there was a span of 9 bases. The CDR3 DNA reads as TGTGCCACCAGCAGAGATACGACACGTGGAAACACCATATATTTT. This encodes CATSRDTTRGNTIYF.

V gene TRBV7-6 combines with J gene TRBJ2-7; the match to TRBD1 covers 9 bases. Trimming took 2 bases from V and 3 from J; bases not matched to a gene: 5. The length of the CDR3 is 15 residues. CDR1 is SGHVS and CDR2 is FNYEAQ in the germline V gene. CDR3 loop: CASSLLTGGIYEQYF. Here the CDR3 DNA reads TGTGCCAGCAGCTTACTAACAGGGGGCATCTACGAGCAGTACTTC.

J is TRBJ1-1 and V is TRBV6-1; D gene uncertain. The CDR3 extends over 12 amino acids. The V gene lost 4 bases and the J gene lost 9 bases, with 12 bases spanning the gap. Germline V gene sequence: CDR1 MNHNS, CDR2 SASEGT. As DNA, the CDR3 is TGTGCCAGCAGTGGCGACGGGGATCAAGCTTTCTTT. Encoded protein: CASSGDGDQAFF.

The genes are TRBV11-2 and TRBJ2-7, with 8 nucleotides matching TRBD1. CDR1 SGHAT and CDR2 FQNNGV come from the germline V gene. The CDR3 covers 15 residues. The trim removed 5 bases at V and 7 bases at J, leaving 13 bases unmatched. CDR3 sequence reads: CASSPVAGGSGEQYF. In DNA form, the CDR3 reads TGTGCCAGCAGCCCCGTGGCAGGGGGCTCGGGGGAGCAGTACTTC. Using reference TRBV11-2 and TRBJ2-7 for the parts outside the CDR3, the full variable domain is EAGVAQSPRYKIIEKRQSVAFWCNPISGHATLYWYQQILGQGPKLLIQFQNNGVVDDSQLPKDRFSAERLKGVDSTLKIQPAKLEDSAVYLCASSPVAGGSGEQYFGPGTRLTVT.